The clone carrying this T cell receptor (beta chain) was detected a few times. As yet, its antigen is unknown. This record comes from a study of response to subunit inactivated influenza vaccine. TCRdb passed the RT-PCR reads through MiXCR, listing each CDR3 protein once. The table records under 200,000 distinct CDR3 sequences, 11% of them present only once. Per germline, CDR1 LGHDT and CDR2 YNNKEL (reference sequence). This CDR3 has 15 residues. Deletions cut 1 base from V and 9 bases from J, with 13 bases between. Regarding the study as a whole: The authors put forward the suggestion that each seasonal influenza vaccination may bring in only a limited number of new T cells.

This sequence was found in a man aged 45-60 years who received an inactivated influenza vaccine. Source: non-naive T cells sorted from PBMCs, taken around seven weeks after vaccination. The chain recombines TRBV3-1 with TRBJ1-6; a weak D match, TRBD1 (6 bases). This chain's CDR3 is CASSQGGGVSSPLHF. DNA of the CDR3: TGTGCCAGCAGCCAAGGGGGGGGCGTGAGTTCACCCCTCCACTTT. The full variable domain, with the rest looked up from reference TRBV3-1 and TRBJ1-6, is DTAVSQTPKYLVTQMGNDKSIKCEQNLGHDTMYWYKQDSKKFLKIMFSYNNKELIINETVPNRFSPKSPDKAHLNLHINSLELGDSAVYFCASSQGGGVSSPLHFGNGTRLTVT.